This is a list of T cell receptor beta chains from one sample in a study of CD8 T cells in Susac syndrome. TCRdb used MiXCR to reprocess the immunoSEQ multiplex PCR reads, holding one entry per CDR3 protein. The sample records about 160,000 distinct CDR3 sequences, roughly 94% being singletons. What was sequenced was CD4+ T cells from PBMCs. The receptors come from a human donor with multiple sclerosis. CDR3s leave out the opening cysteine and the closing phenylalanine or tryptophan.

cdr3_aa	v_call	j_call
ASSQPTGFETGELF	TRBV4-3	TRBJ2-2
AINGQVSETQY	TRBV10-3	TRBJ2-5
ASARQGGTEAF	TRBV25-1	TRBJ1-1
ASSPGTWRNGYT	TRBV4-1	TRBJ1-2
SVGKGAEAF	TRBV29-1	TRBJ1-1
AISDLRGPYEQY	TRBV10-3	TRBJ2-7
ASSISARGIYGYT	TRBV19	TRBJ1-2
AWEQETQY	TRBV30	TRBJ2-5
ASSDQREGGDTQY	TRBV25-1	TRBJ2-3
AISDGAKNQPQH	TRBV10-3	TRBJ1-5
ASSLYRGFSYEQY	TRBV6-5	TRBJ2-7
ASSEFWGARDEQY	TRBV25-1	TRBJ2-7
ASSRDRDNTGELF	TRBV25-1	TRBJ2-2
SAPDSGGSEAF	TRBV20-1	TRBJ1-1
ASSPAELNEKLF	TRBV4-1	TRBJ1-4
ASSLAAEQF	TRBV7-9	TRBJ2-1
ASSPGGFGYEQY	TRBV18	TRBJ2-7
ASSLGMGTDTQY	TRBV28	TRBJ2-3
ASSLPGPGETQY	TRBV5-1	TRBJ2-5
SDRAYNEQF	TRBV29-1	TRBJ2-1
AISGLANEQF	TRBV10-3	TRBJ2-1
ASSQDWQNSGANVLT	TRBV4-2	TRBJ2-6
SARGGTSDEF	TRBV20-1	TRBJ2-1
ASSEQSAGELF	TRBV25-1	TRBJ2-2
ASSFGTANQPQH	TRBV27	TRBJ1-5
ATSDFGFNEQF	TRBV24-1	TRBJ2-1
ASRMVGISGEQY	TRBV27	TRBJ2-7
ASSLGPTASGGGYT	TRBV5-6	TRBJ1-2
ASSFPGNYEQY	TRBV5-1	-
SASHTGGDIQY	TRBV20-1	TRBJ2-4
ASSPKLRNQPQH	TRBV28	TRBJ1-5
ASSLAGRLAGAVEQF	TRBV28	TRBJ2-1
ASSLAEGHEQY	TRBV12-3/TRBV12-4	TRBJ2-7
ASETGNTDTQY	TRBV3-1	TRBJ2-3